These 13 T cell receptor beta chains originate from one sample sequenced in a study of cytomegalovirus exposure and HLA in healthy donors. The PCR ran on 60 Vbeta and 13 Jbeta primers. Method: immunoSEQ multiplex PCR; TCRdb's copy keeps in-frame clones and lacks some. The listing records approximately 82,000 clones. Sequenced input: PBMCs. Receptors originate from a woman aged 55-70 years in good health and CMV-seronegative.

The CDR3 sequence: CASSIRLGWNEQYF. As DNA, the CDR3 is TGTGCCAGTAGTATCCGGCTAGGCTGGAACGAGCAGTACTTC. The V call is TRBV19, the J call TRBJ2-7, with D unclear. V was trimmed by 3 bases and J by 5 bases, leaving 14 bases between them. The CDR3 has 14 residues. CDR1 and CDR2 from the germline V gene are LNHDA and SQIVND (reference sequence).

The CDR3 sequence is CASSSPNSLYEQYF. CDR3 DNA sequence: TGTGCCAGCAGTTCGCCCAACTCTTTATACGAGCAGTACTTC. V and J are TRBV28 and TRBJ2-7; D not resolved. Germline V lookup: CDR1 MDHEN, CDR2 SYDVKM. With 4 bases removed from V and 4 bases from J, the gap between germline ends came to 14 bases. The CDR3 is made up of 14 amino acids.

The chain joins TRBV18 to TRBJ2-7; 10 bases are a match to TRBD1. The germline V gene encodes CDR1 KGHSH and CDR2 LQKENI. The CDR3 sequence is 16 residues long. With 0 bases clipped from V and 7 bases from J, the junction kept 9 bases outside the gene matches. CDR3 DNA: TGTGCCAGCTCACCACCCGGGACAGGGGCGGGTCAAGAGCAGTACTTC. Translation: CASSPPGTGAGQEQYF.

CDR3 sequence reads: CASSLFLAGGSDTQYF. For the CDR3, the DNA is TGTGCCAGCAGTCTTTTTTTGGCGGGAGGATCGGATACGCAGTATTTT. J is TRBJ2-3 and V is TRBV6-6; 8 bases agree with TRBD2. CDR1 and CDR2 (germline): MNHNY, SVGAGI (reference sequence). The trim removed 5 bases at V and 6 bases at J, leaving 13 bases unmatched. This CDR3 comprises 16 residues.

The chain employs TRBV6-5 and TRBJ2-1; 9 bases are a match to TRBD2. Germline-derived CDR1 and CDR2 are MNHEY and SVGAGI. The CDR3 extends over 16 amino acids. J gave up 7 bases and V 4 bases, and 11 bases lay outside the gene matches. The CDR3 sequence is CASSSIWREGRNEQFF. CDR3 DNA sequence: TGTGCCAGCAGTTCCATTTGGCGGGAGGGCAGGAATGAGCAGTTCTTC.

The chain links TRBV28 to TRBJ2-3, with TRBD1 identical over 7 bases. The CDR3 loop spans 12 amino acids. Unmatched junction bases numbered 1, after V lost 4 bases and J lost 6 bases. Germline V gene sequence: CDR1 MDHEN, CDR2 SYDVKM. The CDR3 is CASSSTGDTQYF. The CDR3 DNA is TGTGCCAGCAGTTCGACAGGGGATACGCAGTATTTT. Based on the CDR3 plus reference TRBV28 and TRBJ2-3, the full variable domain is DVKVTQSSRYLVKRTGEKVFLECVQDMDHENMFWYRQDPGLGLRLIYFSYDVKMKEKGDIPEGYSVSREKKERFSLILESASTNQTSMYLCASSSTGDTQYFGPGTRLTVL.

CDR3 sequence reads: CASSPRDRNTEAFF. The CDR3 DNA sequence: TGTGCCAGCTCACCACGAGACAGGAACACTGAAGCTTTCTTT. The chain uses TRBV18 and TRBJ1-1; TRBD1 is a possible D gene (5 bases). CDR1 and CDR2 (germline): KGHSH, LQKENI. V lost 1 base, J lost 1 base, and 7 bases lay in between. The CDR3 runs to 14 residues. The complete variable domain, with remaining parts taken from reference TRBV18 and TRBJ1-1, reads NAGVMQNPRHLVRRRGQEARLRCSPMKGHSHVYWYRQLPEEGLKFMVYLQKENIIDESGMPKERFSAEFPKEGPSILRIQQVVRGDSAAYFCASSPRDRNTEAFFGQGTRLTVV.

The V and J genes are TRBV28 and TRBJ2-4; D is undetermined. Per germline, CDR1 MDHEN and CDR2 SYDVKM. V lost 6 bases to trimming and J lost 4 bases, with 4 bases between them. The CDR3 covers 11 residues. CDR3: CASSPKNIQYF. The CDR3 DNA sequence: TGTGCCAGCAGCCCGAAAAACATTCAGTACTTC.

The chain has TRBV28 and TRBJ2-7, with 7 bases aligning to TRBD2. Per germline, CDR1 MDHEN and CDR2 SYDVKM. The J segment lost 3 bases and the V segment lost 11 bases, leaving 10 bases of the junction unmatched. The CDR3 consists of 13 residues. CDR3: CAHCKGRVYEQYF. DNA of the CDR3: TGTGCCCATTGTAAGGGGAGGGTCTACGAGCAGTACTTC. The whole variable domain, filled in from reference TRBV28 and TRBJ2-7, reads DVKVTQSSRYLVKRTGEKVFLECVQDMDHENMFWYRQDPGLGLRLIYFSYDVKMKEKGDIPEGYSVSREKKERFSLILESASTNQTSMYLCAHCKGRVYEQYFGPGTRLTVT.

The rearrangement joins TRBV2 to TRBJ2-3, with a possible D match to TRBD2 (5 bases). From germline, CDR1 is SNHLY and CDR2 FYNNEI. This CDR3 comprises 14 residues. Between the trimmed V and J ends, which lost 7 bases and 0 bases, there was a span of 11 bases. The CDR3 bases are TGTGCCAGCATTGAGGGCTATAGCACAGATACGCAGTATTTT. Translated: CASIEGYSTDTQYF. The full variable domain, in which reference TRBV2 and TRBJ2-3 provide the parts outside the CDR3, is EPEVTQTPSHQVTQMGQEVILRCVPISNHLYFYWYRQILGQKVEFLVSFYNNEISEKSEIFDDQFSVERPDGSNFTLKIRSTKLEDSAMYFCASIEGYSTDTQYFGPGTRLTVL.

The gene calls are TRBV4-3 and TRBJ2-5; 8 bases agree with TRBD2. The germline gives CDR1 LGHNA, CDR2 YSLEER. CDR3 length: 15 residues. Unmatched junction bases numbered 6, after V lost 1 base and J lost 5 bases. CDR3 loop: CASSQGASGFETQYF. CDR3 nucleotides: TGCGCCAGCAGCCAAGGGGCTAGCGGGTTCGAGACCCAGTACTTC.

The genes are TRBV18 and TRBJ1-1; possible D gene TRBD1, 5 bases. The CDR3 contains 16 residues. Germline V gene sequence: CDR1 KGHSH, CDR2 LQKENI. The V gene lost 5 bases and the J gene lost 0 bases, with 16 bases spanning the gap. CDR3: CASSFTPPGLNTEAFF. The DNA for the CDR3 is TGTGCCAGCTCATTCACTCCTCCAGGGTTGAACACTGAAGCTTTCTTT.

This chain joins TRBV10-3 and TRBJ2-3; a weak D match, TRBD2 (6 bases). Trimming pared 0 bases from V and 0 bases from J, leaving 22 bases between. Germline V gives CDR1 ENHRY, CDR2 SYGVKD. The CDR3 contains 20 residues. The CDR3 spells CAISESGEVRLAPSTDTQYF. CDR3 in DNA: TGTGCCATCAGTGAGTCGGGCGAGGTGAGGCTAGCGCCTAGCACAGATACGCAGTATTTT.